This is a list of T cell receptor beta chains from one sample in a study of neurological immune-mediated disorders. TCRdb called the 5' RACE reads again in MiXCR, with one record for every CDR3 protein. The table includes tens of thousands of distinct CDR3 sequences, roughly 3.3% detected once. The sequenced sample was PBMCs. These receptors all come from a woman aged 45-65 years with multiple sclerosis. CDR3s leave out the opening cysteine and the closing phenylalanine or tryptophan.

TRBV20-1	TRBJ2-1	13	SARELAGAYNEQF
TRBV4-1	TRBJ2-7	12	ASSQAQGLYEQY
TRBV20-1	TRBJ2-1	14	SARDGAGGLYNEQF
TRBV20-1	TRBJ2-3	12	SAREGATLDTQY
TRBV7-2	TRBJ1-2	14	ASTSVSGRGPEGYT
TRBV20-1	TRBJ1-5	13	SAGDRAGGNQPQH
TRBV6-5	TRBJ2-3	11	ASSYRGLDTQY
TRBV5-1	TRBJ2-2	14	ASSLDWGANTGELF
TRBV5-1	TRBJ1-5	12	ASSLSGVSQPQH
TRBV10-1	TRBJ2-3	16	ASSEIAGGSSGTDTQY
TRBV5-6	TRBJ2-5	15	ASSLRPQGMGGETQY
TRBV20-1	TRBJ2-2	10	SARVGKRELF
TRBV6-5	TRBJ1-1	12	ASSIPGQTTEAF
TRBV12-3/TRBV12-4	TRBJ2-1	10	AAGSGNHEQF
TRBV19	TRBJ1-1	8	ASRGTEAF
TRBV5-1	TRBJ2-4	15	ASSSTGRGVAKNIQY
TRBV7-2	TRBJ2-2	13	ASSSNSAPTGELF
TRBV20-1	TRBJ2-7	10	SARLGSLEQY
TRBV6-5	TRBJ2-3	14	ASSFTIDQEIDTQY
TRBV7-7	TRBJ2-5	12	ASSHYGTEETQY
TRBV12-3/TRBV12-4	TRBJ2-1	12	ASSPPGNYNEQF
TRBV20-1	TRBJ2-5	11	SAKRGGRETQY
TRBV5-1	TRBJ1-1	14	ASSLAYGRASTEAF
TRBV19	TRBJ2-4	10	ASIQPPNIQY
TRBV18	TRBJ2-1	13	ASSPQRGAYNEQF
TRBV5-4	TRBJ2-3	13	ASSSTSGAGDTQY
TRBV7-9	TRBJ1-1	12	ASRGTGRGTEAF
TRBV6-6	TRBJ1-6	13	ASRPPGSPNSPLH
TRBV20-1	TRBJ1-5	11	SAFGRDYKTQN
TRBV7-2	TRBJ1-2	12	ASSPGQSNYGYT
TRBV20-1	TRBJ1-2	11	SARPMAREGYT
TRBV29-1	TRBJ1-2	13	SVLEDSMTSYGYT
TRBV28	TRBJ2-7	12	ASRRGTSSYEQY
TRBV2	TRBJ1-2	12	ASSERQGRDGYT
TRBV6-2/TRBV6-3	TRBJ2-2	14	ASSEQPLGVAGELF
TRBV20-1	TRBJ1-2	15	SARVSKHTGTLYGYT
TRBV6-2/TRBV6-3	TRBJ1-3	13	ASIDGLRSGNTIY
TRBV9	TRBJ1-5	12	ASSVGGSNQPQH
TRBV7-9	TRBJ2-1	12	ASTGTDTYNEQF
TRBV7-9	TRBJ1-6	12	ASSLGTGVSPLH
TRBV7-2	TRBJ2-4	10	ASSLDRNIQY
TRBV5-1	TRBJ1-1	14	ASSFQGAVTNTEAF
TRBV27	TRBJ2-1	15	ASSLSGGRVRQNEQF
TRBV2	TRBJ1-2	12	ASSDPGTDHGYT
TRBV12-3/TRBV12-4	TRBJ2-5	13	ASSLSGLVSETQY
TRBV10-3	TRBJ2-7	11	AISVGMTYEQY
TRBV7-2	TRBJ1-1	12	ASSTQAGKTEAF
TRBV7-2	TRBJ2-5	12	ASSSNRGQETQY
TRBV3-1	TRBJ2-7	13	ASSQDLLLGYEQY
TRBV18	TRBJ2-3	11	ASSPSGADTQY
TRBV29-1	TRBJ2-5	11	SVPGTGMKTQY
TRBV2	TRBJ2-3	9	ATRFTDKQY
TRBV4-3	TRBJ2-7	13	ASSQDVAGSYEQY